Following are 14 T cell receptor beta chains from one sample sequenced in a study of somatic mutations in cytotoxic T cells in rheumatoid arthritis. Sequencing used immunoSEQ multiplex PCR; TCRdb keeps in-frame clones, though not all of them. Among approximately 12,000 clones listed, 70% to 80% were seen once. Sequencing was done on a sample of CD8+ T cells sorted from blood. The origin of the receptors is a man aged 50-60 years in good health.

The CDR3 bases are TGTGCCAGCAGTCCCGGGGTCTACACTGAAGCTTTCTTT. It translates to CASSPGVYTEAFF. The chain links TRBV27 to TRBJ1-1; D ambiguous. V was pared by 5 bases and J by 3 bases, with 10 bases between. The CDR3 has 13 amino acids. The germline V gene encodes CDR1 MNHEY and CDR2 SMNVEV (reference sequence).

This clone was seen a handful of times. The chain's CDR3 is CASSFGQGKYEQYF. The DNA for the CDR3 is TGTGCCAGCAGCTTCGGACAGGGCAAATACGAGCAGTACTTC. V and J are TRBV11-3 and TRBJ2-7; 8 bases are shared with TRBD1. Germline V gives CDR1 SGHNT, CDR2 YENEEA. Trimming cost V 3 bases and J 4 bases; bases outside gene matches: 5. This CDR3 has 14 amino acids.

The CDR3 region is CASSLVGGDSNQPQHF. The CDR3 region has the DNA TGTGCCAGCAGCTTGGTAGGGGGAGATAGCAATCAGCCCCAGCATTTT. The V gene is TRBV5-5, the J gene TRBJ1-5, with D maybe TRBD1 (6 bases). This CDR3 spans 16 amino acids. Per the germline V gene, CDR1 is SGHKS and CDR2 is YYEKEE (reference sequence). Deletions cut 0 bases from V and 0 bases from J, with 10 bases between.

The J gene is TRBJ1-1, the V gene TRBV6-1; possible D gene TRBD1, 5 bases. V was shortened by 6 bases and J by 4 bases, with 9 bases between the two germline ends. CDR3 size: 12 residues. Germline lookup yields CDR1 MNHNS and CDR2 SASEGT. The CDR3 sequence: CASSYGTTEAFF. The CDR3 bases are TGTGCCAGCAGCTATGGGACCACTGAAGCTTTCTTT.

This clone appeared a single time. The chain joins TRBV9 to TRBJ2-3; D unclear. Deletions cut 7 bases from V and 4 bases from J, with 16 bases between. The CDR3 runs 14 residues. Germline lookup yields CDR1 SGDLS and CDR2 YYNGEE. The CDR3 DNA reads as TGTGCCAGCGCAACGGTCCCCACTCCAGATACGCAGTATTTT. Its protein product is CASATVPTPDTQYF.

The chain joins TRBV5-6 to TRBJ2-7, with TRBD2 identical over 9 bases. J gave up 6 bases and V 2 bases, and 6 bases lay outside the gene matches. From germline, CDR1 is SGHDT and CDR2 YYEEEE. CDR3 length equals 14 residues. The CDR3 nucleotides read TGTGCCAGCAGCTTAAGCGGGGGGTTCTCCGAGCAGTACGTC. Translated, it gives CASSLSGGFSEQYV.

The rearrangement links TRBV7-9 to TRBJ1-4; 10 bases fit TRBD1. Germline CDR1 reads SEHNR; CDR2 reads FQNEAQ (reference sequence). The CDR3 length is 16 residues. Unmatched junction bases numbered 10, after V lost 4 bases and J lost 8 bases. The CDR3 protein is CASSSYSGTGDEKLFF. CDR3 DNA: TGTGCCAGCAGCTCTTATTCCGGGACAGGGGACGAAAAACTGTTTTTT.

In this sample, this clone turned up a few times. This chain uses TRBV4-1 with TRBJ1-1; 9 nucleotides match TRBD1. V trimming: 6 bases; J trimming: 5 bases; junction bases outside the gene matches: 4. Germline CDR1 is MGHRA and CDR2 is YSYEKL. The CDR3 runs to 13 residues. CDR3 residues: CASSPGQGTEAFF. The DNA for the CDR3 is TGCGCCAGCAGTCCCGGACAGGGGACTGAAGCTTTCTTT.

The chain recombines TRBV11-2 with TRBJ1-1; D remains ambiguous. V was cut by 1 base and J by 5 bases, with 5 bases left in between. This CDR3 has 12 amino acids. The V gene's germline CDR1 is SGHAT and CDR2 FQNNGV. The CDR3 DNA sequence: TGTGCCAGCAGCTTAGCGGCGACTGAAGCTTTCTTT. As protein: CASSLAATEAFF. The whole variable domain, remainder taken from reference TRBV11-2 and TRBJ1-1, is EAGVAQSPRYKIIEKRQSVAFWCNPISGHATLYWYQQILGQGPKLLIQFQNNGVVDDSQLPKDRFSAERLKGVDSTLKIQPAKLEDSAVYLCASSLAATEAFFGQGTRLTVV.

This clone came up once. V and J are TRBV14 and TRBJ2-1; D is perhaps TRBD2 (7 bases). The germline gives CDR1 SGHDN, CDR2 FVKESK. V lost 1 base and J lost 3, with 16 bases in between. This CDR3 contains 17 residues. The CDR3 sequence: CASSQAAGATVYNEQFF. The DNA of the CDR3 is TGTGCCAGCAGCCAAGCGGCGGGGGCCACCGTCTACAATGAGCAGTTCTTC.

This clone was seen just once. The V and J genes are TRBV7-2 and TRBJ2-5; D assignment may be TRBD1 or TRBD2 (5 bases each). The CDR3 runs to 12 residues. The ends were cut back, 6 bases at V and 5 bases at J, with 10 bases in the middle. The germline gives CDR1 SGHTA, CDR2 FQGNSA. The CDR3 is CASRGVRETQYF. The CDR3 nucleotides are TGTGCCAGCAGGGGGGTAAGGGAGACCCAGTACTTC. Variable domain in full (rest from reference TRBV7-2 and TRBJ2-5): GAGVSQSPSNKVTEKGKDVELRCDPISGHTALYWYRQSLGQGLEFLIYFQGNSAPDKSGLPSDRFSAERTGGSVSTLTIQRTQQEDSAVYLCASRGVRETQYFGPGTRLLVL.

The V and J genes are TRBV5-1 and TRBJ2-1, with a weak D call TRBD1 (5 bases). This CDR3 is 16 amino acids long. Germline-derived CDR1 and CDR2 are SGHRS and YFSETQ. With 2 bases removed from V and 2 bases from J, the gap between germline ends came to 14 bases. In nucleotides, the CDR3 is TGCGCCAGCAGCTTAACGAGGAAGGGGACCTACAATGAGCAGTTCTTC. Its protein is CASSLTRKGTYNEQFF. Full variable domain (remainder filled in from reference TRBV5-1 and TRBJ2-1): KAGVTQTPRYLIKTRGQQVTLSCSPISGHRSVSWYQQTPGQGLQFLFEYFSETQRNKGNFPGRFSGRQFSNSRSEMNVSTLELGDSALYLCASSLTRKGTYNEQFFGPGTRLTVL.

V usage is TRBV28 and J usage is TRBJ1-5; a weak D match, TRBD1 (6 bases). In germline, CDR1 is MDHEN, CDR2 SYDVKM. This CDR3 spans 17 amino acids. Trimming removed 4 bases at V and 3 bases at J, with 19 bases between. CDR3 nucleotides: TGTGCCAGCAGTTACACCGAGGGGGGCGGATACAATCAGCCCCAGCATTTT. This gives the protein CASSYTEGGGYNQPQHF. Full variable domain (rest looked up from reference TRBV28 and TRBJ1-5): DVKVTQSSRYLVKRTGEKVFLECVQDMDHENMFWYRQDPGLGLRLIYFSYDVKMKEKGDIPEGYSVSREKKERFSLILESASTNQTSMYLCASSYTEGGGYNQPQHFGDGTRLSIL.

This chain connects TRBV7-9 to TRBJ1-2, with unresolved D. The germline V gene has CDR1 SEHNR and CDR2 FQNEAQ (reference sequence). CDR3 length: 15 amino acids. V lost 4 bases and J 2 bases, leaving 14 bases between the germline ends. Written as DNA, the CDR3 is TGTGCCAGCAGCTCAACTCAAGCAGCGAACTATGGCTACACCTTC. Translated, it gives CASSSTQAANYGYTF.